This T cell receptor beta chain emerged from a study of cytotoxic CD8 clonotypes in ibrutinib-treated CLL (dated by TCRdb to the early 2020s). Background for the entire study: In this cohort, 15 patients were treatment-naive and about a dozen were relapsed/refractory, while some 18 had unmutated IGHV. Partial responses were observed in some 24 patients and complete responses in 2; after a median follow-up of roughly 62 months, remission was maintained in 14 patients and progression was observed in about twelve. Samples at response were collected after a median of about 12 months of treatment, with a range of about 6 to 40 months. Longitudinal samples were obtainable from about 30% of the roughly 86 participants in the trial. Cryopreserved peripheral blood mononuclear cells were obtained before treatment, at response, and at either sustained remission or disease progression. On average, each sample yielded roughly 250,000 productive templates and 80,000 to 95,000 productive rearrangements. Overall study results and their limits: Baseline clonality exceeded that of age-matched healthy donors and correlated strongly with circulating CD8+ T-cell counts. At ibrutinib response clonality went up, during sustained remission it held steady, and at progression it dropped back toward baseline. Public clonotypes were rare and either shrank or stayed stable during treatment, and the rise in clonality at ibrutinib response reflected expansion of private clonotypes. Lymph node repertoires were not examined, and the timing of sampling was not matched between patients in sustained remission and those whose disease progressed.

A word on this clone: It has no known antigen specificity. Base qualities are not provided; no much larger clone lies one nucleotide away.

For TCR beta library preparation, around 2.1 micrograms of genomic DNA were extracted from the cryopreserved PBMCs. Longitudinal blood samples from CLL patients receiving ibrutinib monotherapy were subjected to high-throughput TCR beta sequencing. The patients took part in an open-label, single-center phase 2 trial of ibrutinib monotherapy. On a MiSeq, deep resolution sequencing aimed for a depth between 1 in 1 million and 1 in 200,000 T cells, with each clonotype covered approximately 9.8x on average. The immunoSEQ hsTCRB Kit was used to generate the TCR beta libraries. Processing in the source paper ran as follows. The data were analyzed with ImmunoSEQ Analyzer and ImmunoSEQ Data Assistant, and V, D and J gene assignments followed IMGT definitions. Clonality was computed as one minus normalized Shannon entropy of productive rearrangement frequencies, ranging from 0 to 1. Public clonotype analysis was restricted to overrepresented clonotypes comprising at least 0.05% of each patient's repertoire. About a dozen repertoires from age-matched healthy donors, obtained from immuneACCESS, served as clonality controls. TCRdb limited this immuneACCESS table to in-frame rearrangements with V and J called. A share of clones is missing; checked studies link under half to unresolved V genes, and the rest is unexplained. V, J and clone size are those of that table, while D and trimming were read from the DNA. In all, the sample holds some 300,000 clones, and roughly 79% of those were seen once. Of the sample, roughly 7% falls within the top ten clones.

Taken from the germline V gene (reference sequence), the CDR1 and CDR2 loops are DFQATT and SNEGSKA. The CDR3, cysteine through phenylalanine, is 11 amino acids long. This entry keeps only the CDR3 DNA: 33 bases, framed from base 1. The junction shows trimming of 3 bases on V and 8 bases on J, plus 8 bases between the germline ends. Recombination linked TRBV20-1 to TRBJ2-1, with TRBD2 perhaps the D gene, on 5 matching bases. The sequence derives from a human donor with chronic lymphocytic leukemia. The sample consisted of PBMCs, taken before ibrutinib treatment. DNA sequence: TGCAGTGCTAGGGACTTTTATGAGCAGTTCTTC. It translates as CSARDFYEQFF.